The entry that follows covers one TCR beta chain sequence. Its target antigen remains unknown. It has no much larger one-base neighbor in the sample; base qualities were not kept. The record originates from a study of CD8+ T cells in alopecia areata (dated by TCRdb to 2016 to 2019). Background on the whole study: The treated patients, all with moderate-to-severe alopecia areata, were enrolled in an open-label pilot trial of oral tofacitinib given at 5 to 10 mg twice daily. Tofacitinib was administered for 6 to 18 months, and 6 months of follow-up off drug were then conducted to assess delayed response and recurrence. For the treated patients, the SALT score, which quantifies what percentage of scalp surface area is affected, served as the measure of disease severity. High-throughput TCRbeta sequencing was used to examine T cell clonal expansion in alopecia areata in both the C3H/HeJ mouse model and human patients. In humans, TCRbeta sequencing was performed on scalp tissue and on sorted CD4+ and CD8+ peripheral blood T cells from healthy controls and from patients with patchy or totalis/universalis alopecia areata. Patients on tofacitinib were biopsied at baseline and after 4 and 24 weeks of treatment, and several of the patients also had a later scalp biopsy. Scalp clonality was compared across normal scalp (n=4), patchy alopecia areata scalp (n=8), and alopecia totalis/universalis scalp (n=8). RNA was extracted with the PAXgene miRNA kit for fixed scalp, the miRNeasy kit for PBMCs, and the RNeasy kit for mouse skin. TCRbeta CDR3 regions were amplified by immunoSEQ multiplex PCR with 35 Vbeta forward and 13 Jbeta reverse primers. Broader findings and caveats from the paper: The treated cohort was small, with a single nonresponder, so links between baseline CD8+ expansion and response need larger studies. Unlike mouse skin, where gammadelta T cells dominate, normal human skin contains resident alphabeta T cells that get sequenced too, which complicates analysis of the scalp TCR repertoire. During tofacitinib treatment, many expanded lesional clones stuck around in both scalp and blood, and this persistence may partly explain why relapse happens after treatment is stopped. Lesional scalp, especially in alopecia totalis/universalis, showed higher clonality and more expanded CD8+ clones than normal scalp, suggesting antigenic drive. Shared TCR sequences between patients were less evident than in mice, which may be partly attributable to HLA diversity in the patient population. With tofacitinib, both scalp clonality and the number of expanded CD8+ clones among the top 100 scalp clones went down significantly.

The sample's time point label, decoded: about 25 weeks on oral tofacitinib. The meaning of the sample's treatment or condition label: oral pan-JAK inhibitor, 5-10 mg twice daily. Peripheral blood and lesional scalp punch biopsies were obtained from patients with alopecia areata. PBMCs were separated by density centrifugation and stained for CD3, CD4 and CD8, after which CD4+ and CD8+ T cells were sorted on a FACSAria. The CDR3 measures 16 amino acids from cysteine to phenylalanine. Just CDR3 DNA is preserved here, 48 bases in frame from base 1. At the junction V is shortened by 0 bases and J by 9 bases; bases outside the gene matches: 11. Looking up the germline V gene yields CDR1 LGHNA and CDR2 YNFKEQ. Library creation used the immunoSEQ multiplex PCR assay. To provide template for TCR sequencing, every sample had RNA extracted and reverse transcribed into cDNA. SuperScript III was used to make first-strand cDNA, primed with a 2:1 mix of oligo-dT and random hexamers. Amplification bias was assessed with a synthetic immune receptor repertoire, and residual bias was removed computationally. Regarding the original processing steps: After raw reads were preprocessed to remove errors, the CDR3 was defined following IMGT conventions as running from the conserved cysteine to phenylalanine. Clonality was computed as 1 minus the Shannon entropy, with the entropy normalized by log2 of the number of productive unique TCRs. Whether scalp clones were CD4 or CD8 was inferred by matching scalp TCRbeta sequences against CD4 and CD8 repertoires sorted from blood. The immuneACCESS repertoire file appears here via TCRdb, limited to in-frame rearrangements. These files lack a portion of the clones; in checked studies, under half of the deficit traces to unresolved V genes, and the cause of the others is not known. V and J calls and clone size are copied from that table; D and trimming were computed from the DNA. Recorded for this sample are some 200,000 clones; 58% of them occurred a single time. The top ten clonotypes cover approximately 5.1% of the sample.

Specimen: CD4+ T cells sorted from blood, collected at week 24, from a patient treated with tofacitinib. This TCR came from a human donor with alopecia areata. The sequence is built from TRBV4-2 and TRBJ2-5; 9 bases in the junction line up with TRBD2. The sequenced DNA: TGTGCCAGCAGCCAAGATAGGCAGCGGGGGGCGGGGGCCCAGTACTTC. The encoded protein is CASSQDRQRGAGAQYF.